This TCR beta chain comes out of a study of regulatory T cells in long-lasting Graves disease. The time point is: newly diagnosed GD, antithyroid drugs for less than 3 months. PBMCs were the source of the RNA used for TCR sequencing. CDR3 size: 16 residues. Trimming removed 2 bases from V and 7 bases from J; junction bases left unmatched: 8. Germline CDR1 is SGHTA and CDR2 is FQGTGA. Arm-PCR of CDR3 regions with iRepertoire HTBI primers generated TCR beta libraries. Via MiXCR, TCRdb re-called the multiplex PCR reads, giving one row per CDR3 protein. The sample consists of over 300,000 distinct CDR3 sequences, roughly a sixth of them appearing once. In this sample, this clonotype turned up many times.

The chain carries TRBV7-3 and TRBJ2-1; 10 nucleotides match TRBD2. The receptor's source is a female donor with Graves disease. The starting material was peripheral blood mononuclear cells (PBMCs), obtained at new diagnosis, from a patient treated with antithyroid drugs. CDR3 DNA: TGTGCCAGCAGCTTAGGAGCGGGGGGGCCGAGAAATGAGCAGTTCTTC. Translating it yields CASSLGAGGPRNEQFF.